The 3 T cell receptor beta chains presented below share a single source sample, sequenced in a study of T cell responses to AZD1222 COVID-19 vaccine. The data were produced by immunoSEQ multiplex PCR, yet TCRdb's version contains in-frame clones alone and is incomplete. The sample lists about 160,000 clones, around 90% occurring once. The sequences come from peripheral blood, collected on day 0 of MenACWY control vaccination. The receptor source for this set is an adult in good health.

This sequence joins TRBV9 and TRBJ2-1; no reliable D call. Trimming pared 3 bases from V and 8 bases from J, leaving 15 bases between. The CDR3 is 14 amino acids. Germline V gene sequence: CDR1 SGDLS, CDR2 YYNGEE. The CDR3 sequence: CASSGPGGLHEQFF. CDR3 DNA sequence: TGTGCCAGCAGCGGACCCGGCGGATTGCATGAGCAGTTCTTC. Drawing the rest from reference TRBV9 and TRBJ2-1, the complete variable domain is DSGVTQTPKHLITATGQRVTLRCSPRSGDLSVYWYQQSLDQGLQFLIQYYNGEERAKGNILERFSAQQFPDLHSELNLSSLELGDSALYFCASSGPGGLHEQFFGPGTRLTVL.

Regarding this clone: The sample contains more than one DNA sequence encoding this CDR3. The chain has TRBV28 and TRBJ2-7; D gene unclear. V lost 5 bases to trimming and J lost 4 bases, with 6 bases between them. CDR1 and CDR2 (germline): MDHEN, SYDVKM. The CDR3 runs 11 residues. CDR3 DNA: TGTGCCAGCAGTCCTCTATACGAGCAGTACTTC. This sequence encodes CASSPLYEQYF.

The chain joins TRBV9 to TRBJ2-2; D remains unclear. The CDR3 runs to 12 residues. The V end lost 6 bases, the J end lost 1 base, and 4 bases lay between the germline ends. Germline loops: CDR1 SGDLS, CDR2 YYNGEE. CDR3 DNA: TGTGCCAGCAAAGGGAACACCGGGGAGCTGTTTTTT. It is translated as CASKGNTGELFF.